This T cell receptor (beta chain) was captured by sequencing in a study of blood T cell repertoires in COVID-19. Background on the study: Material from acute and convalescent COVID-19 was sourced from the United States, Italy and Spain. The analysed material was cDNA or gDNA that came from T cells, B-cell-depleted T cells, or PBMCs.

Per the original methods: Scientists estimated how many nucleated cells there were by amplifying reference gene primers. This table comes from immunoSEQ multiplex PCR, and its TCRdb copy is limited to in-frame clones, with some not included. The V and J calls and clone size come from that table; D and trimming were worked out from the DNA. This sample yields about 170,000 clones, of which about 88% are seen a single time; 7% belongs to the top ten. For recovered donors of Cohort 3, there were two negative PCRs, clearance, or symptom resolution. In germline, CDR1 is SGHTA, CDR2 FQGNSA. V was pared by 3 bases and J by 5 bases, with 4 bases of the junction left unmatched. There are 14 residues in the CDR3.

The TCR sequence derives from a woman between 45 and 60 years old who had recovered from COVID-19. Material: PBMCs or T cells enriched from blood (not recorded which). The chain has TRBV7-2 and TRBJ2-5; TRBD1 agrees at 9 bases. The CDR3 DNA follows: TGTGCCAGCAGCTTTACGACAGGGGGGGAGACCCAGTACTTC. It translates to CASSFTTGGETQYF.